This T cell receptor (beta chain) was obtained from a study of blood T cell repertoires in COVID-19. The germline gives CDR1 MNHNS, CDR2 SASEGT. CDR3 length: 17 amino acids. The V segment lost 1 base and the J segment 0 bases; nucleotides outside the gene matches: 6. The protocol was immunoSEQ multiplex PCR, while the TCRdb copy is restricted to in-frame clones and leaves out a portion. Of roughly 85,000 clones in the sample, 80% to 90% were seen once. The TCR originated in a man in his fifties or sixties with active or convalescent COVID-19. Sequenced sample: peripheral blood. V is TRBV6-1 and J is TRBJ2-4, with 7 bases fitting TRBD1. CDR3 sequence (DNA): TGTGCCAGCAGTGAAGTACGGACAGGTCTAGCCAAAAACATTCAGTACTTC. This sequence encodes CASSEVRTGLAKNIQYF.